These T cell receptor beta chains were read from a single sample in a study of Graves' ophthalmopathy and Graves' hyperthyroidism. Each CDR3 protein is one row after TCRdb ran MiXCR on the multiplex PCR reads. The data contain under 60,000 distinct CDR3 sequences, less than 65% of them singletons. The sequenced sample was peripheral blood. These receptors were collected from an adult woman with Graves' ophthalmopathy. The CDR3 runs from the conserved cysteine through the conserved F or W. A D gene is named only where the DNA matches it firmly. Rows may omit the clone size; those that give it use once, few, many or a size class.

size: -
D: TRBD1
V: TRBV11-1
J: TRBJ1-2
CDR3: CASSTAGQGKPNYGYTF
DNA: TGTGCCAGCAGCACAGCGGGACAGGGGAAACCTAACTATGGCTACACCTTC

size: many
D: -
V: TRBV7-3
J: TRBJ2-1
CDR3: CASSPQGRSSYNEQFF
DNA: TGTGCCAGCAGTCCCCAGGGTCGTAGCTCCTACAATGAGCAGTTCTTC

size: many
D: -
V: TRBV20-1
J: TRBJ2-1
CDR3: CSGSWNEQFF
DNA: TGCAGTGGGTCTTGGAATGAGCAGTTCTTC

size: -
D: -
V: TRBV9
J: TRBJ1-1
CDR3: CASSVVAGGIHRGAFF
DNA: TGTGCCAGCAGCGTAGTGGCGGGAGGTATACACCGGGGAGCTTTCTTT

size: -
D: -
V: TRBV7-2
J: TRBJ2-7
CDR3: CASSLAGEYEQYF
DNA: TGTGCCAGCAGCTTAGCGGGAGAGTACGAGCAGTACTTC

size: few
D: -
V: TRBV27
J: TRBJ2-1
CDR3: CASSSGRLNEQFF
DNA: TGTGCCAGCAGTTCGGGACGGCTCAATGAGCAGTTCTTC

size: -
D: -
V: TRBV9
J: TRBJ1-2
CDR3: CASSQGGEDGYTF
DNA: TGTGCCAGCAGCCAAGGCGGGGAGGATGGCTACACCTTC

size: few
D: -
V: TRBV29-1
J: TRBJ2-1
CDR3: CSVQKGAGGPYNEQFF
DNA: TGCAGCGTCCAGAAGGGGGCGGGAGGACCGTACAATGAGCAGTTCTTC

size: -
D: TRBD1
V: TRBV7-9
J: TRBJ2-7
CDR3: CASTTGQGKGEQYF
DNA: TGTGCCAGCACCACGGGACAGGGGAAGGGCGAGCAGTACTTC

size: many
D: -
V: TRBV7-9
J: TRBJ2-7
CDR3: CASSRDFHYEQYF
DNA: TGTGCCAGCAGCCGGGACTTCCACTACGAGCAGTACTTC

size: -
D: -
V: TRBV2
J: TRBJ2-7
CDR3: CASGQNSYEQYF
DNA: TGTGCCAGCGGACAGAACTCCTACGAGCAGTACTTC

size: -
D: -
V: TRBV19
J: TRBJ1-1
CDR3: CARGLAGGRTEAFF
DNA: TGTGCCAGGGGGCTAGCGGGAGGGCGGACTGAAGCTTTCTTT

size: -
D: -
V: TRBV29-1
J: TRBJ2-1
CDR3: CSRTGPGVFNEQFF
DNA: TGCAGCCGTACCGGGCCAGGCGTCTTCAATGAGCAGTTCTTC

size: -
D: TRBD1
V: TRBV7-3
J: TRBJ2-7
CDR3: CASSSGGVLAGEQYF
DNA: TGTGCCAGCAGCTCAGGGGGAGTTTTGGCCGGGGAGCAGTACTTC

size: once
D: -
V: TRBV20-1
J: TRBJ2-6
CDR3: CSASINTAGANVLTF
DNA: TGCAGTGCCAGTATAAACACAGCTGGGGCCAACGTCCTGACTTTC

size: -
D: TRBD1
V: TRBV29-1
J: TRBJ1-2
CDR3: CSVGDSVNYGYTF
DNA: TGCAGCGTGGGGGACAGTGTGAACTATGGCTACACCTTC